Reported below is one T cell receptor (beta chain). The antigen is unknown. The data originate from a study of response to subunit inactivated influenza vaccine. Study-level findings and limits: The authors put forward the suggestion that each seasonal influenza vaccination may bring in only a limited number of new T cells.

TCRdb independently ran MiXCR on the RT-PCR reads; one entry per CDR3 protein. The sample has hundreds of thousands of distinct CDR3 sequences, over 9% seen once. Trimming removed 0 bases from V and 6 bases from J, with 17 bases in between. CDR1 is DFQATT and CDR2 is SNEGSKA in the germline V gene (reference sequence). The CDR3 contains 16 residues. This sample was shared with a second study, whose subject was T cells expressing NK-cell markers. That publication notes: Researchers built TCR beta cDNA using 5'RACE template switching with UMIs. Among eight sequenced donors, seven carried HCMV seropositivity while one was seronegative. In a group of several donors, dominant NKG2C+ clonotypes represented 1.0-7.0% of CD8+ T cells.

The chain employs TRBV20-1 and TRBJ2-2, with D perhaps being TRBD1 or TRBD2 (5 bases each). The receptor comes from a man in his fifties or sixties who received an inactivated influenza vaccine. This sample comprised PBMCs from blood, obtained on the day of vaccination. The CDR3 coding sequence is TGCAGTGCTAGAGATTGGTACACCGAGGGGTCCGGGGAGCTGTTTTTT. This sequence encodes CSARDWYTEGSGELFF.